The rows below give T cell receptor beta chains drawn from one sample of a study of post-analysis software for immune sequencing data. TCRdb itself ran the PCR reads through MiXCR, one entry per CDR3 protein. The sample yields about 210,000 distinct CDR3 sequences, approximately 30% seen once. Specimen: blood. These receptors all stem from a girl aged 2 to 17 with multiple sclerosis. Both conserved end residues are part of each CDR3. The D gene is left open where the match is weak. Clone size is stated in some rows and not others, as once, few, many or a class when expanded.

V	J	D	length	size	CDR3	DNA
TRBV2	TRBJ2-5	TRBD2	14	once	CAAPGRGLQETQYF	TGTGCCGCCCCAGGGAGGGGACTCCAAGAGACCCAGTACTTC
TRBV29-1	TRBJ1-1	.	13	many	CSVGEGGRTEAFF	TGCAGCGTTGGGGAGGGGGGTCGGACTGAAGCTTTCTTT
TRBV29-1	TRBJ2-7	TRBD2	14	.	CSVEEVSGNCEQYF	TGCAGCGTTGAAGAGGTGAGCGGGAATTGCGAGCAGTACTTC
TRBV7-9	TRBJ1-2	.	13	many	CASSAVGTGGYTF	TGTGCCAGCAGCGCAGTTGGGACCGGGGGCTACACCTTC
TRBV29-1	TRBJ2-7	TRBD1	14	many	CSAKQQGFFGEQYF	TGCAGCGCCAAACAACAGGGGTTCTTTGGGGAGCAGTACTTC
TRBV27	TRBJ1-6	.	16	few	CASRLGAGDGNSPLHF	TGTGCCAGCAGGCTTGGTGCAGGGGACGGTAATTCACCCCTCCACTTT
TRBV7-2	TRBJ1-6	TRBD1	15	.	CASSLPTGNNSPLHF	TGTGCCAGCAGCTTGCCGACAGGGAATAATTCACCCCTCCACTTT
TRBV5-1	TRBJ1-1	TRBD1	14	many	CASSRGQMNTEAFF	TGCGCCAGCAGCCGGGGACAGATGAACACTGAAGCTTTCTTT
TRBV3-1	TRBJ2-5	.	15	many	CASSQDPWGRETQYF	TGTGCCAGCAGCCAAGATCCATGGGGGCGAGAGACCCAGTACTTC
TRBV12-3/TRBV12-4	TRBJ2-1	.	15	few	CASSAGTGDYNEQFF	TGTGCCAGCAGCGCCGGGACTGGGGACTACAATGAGCAGTTCTTC
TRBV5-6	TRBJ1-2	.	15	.	CASSLDGGTNYGYTF	TGTGCCAGCAGCTTGGATGGGGGAACGAACTATGGCTACACCTTC
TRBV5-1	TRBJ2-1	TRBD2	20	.	CASSLSYRTSGRSAYNEQFF	TGCGCCAGCAGCTTGAGTTATCGGACTAGCGGGAGAAGTGCCTACAATGAGCAGTTCTTC
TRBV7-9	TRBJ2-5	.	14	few	CASSRQSEEETQYF	TGTGCCAGCAGCCGTCAATCGGAGGAAGAGACCCAGTACTTC
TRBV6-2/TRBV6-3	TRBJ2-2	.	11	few	CASRDTGELFF	TGTGCCAGCAGAGACACTGGGGAGCTGTTTTTT
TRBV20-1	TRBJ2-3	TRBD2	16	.	CSARGYGLAGGDTQYF	TGCAGTGCTAGAGGTTATGGGCTAGCGGGAGGCGATACGCAGTATTTT
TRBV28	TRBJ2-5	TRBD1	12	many	CASQGVRETQYF	TGTGCCAGCCAGGGGGTAAGGGAGACCCAGTACTTC
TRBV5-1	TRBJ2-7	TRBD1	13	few	CASSYIQGYEQYF	TGCGCCAGCAGCTATATACAGGGGTACGAGCAGTACTTC
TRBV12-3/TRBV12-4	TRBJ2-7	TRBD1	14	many	CASSTPGQDYEQYF	TGTGCCAGCAGTACACCGGGACAGGACTACGAGCAGTACTTC
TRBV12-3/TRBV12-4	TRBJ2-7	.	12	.	CASSHNTYEQYF	TGTGCCAGCAGCCATAACACCTACGAGCAGTACTTC
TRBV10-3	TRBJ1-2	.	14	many	CAISDMEGRIGYTF	TGTGCCATCAGTGATATGGAGGGGCGTATAGGCTACACCTTC
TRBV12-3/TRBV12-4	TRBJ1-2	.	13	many	CASSFRTLYGYTF	TGTGCCAGCAGTTTCAGGACGCTCTATGGCTACACCTTC
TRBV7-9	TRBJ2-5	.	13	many	CASSQHPRSEQYF	TGTGCCAGCAGCCAGCACCCTAGATCAGAGCAGTACTTC
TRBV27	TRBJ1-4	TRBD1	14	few	CASRGQGANEKLFF	TGTGCCAGCAGAGGACAGGGAGCTAATGAAAAACTGTTTTTT
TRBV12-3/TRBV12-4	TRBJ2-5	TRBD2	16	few	CASSLLVTGGGETQYF	TGTGCCAGCAGTCTTTTGGTAACGGGAGGCGGGGAGACCCAGTACTTC
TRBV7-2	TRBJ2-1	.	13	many	CASSLFRQEEQFF	TGTGCCAGCAGCTTATTCCGCCAGGAGGAGCAGTTCTTC
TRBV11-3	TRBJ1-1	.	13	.	CASSRGPNTEAFF	TGTGCCAGCAGCAGGGGTCCGAACACTGAAGCTTTCTTT
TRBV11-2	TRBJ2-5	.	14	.	CASSLAGVWETQYF	TGTGCCAGCAGCTTAGCTGGTGTCTGGGAGACCCAGTACTTC
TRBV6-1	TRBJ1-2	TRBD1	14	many	CASTRDSFNYGYTF	TGTGCCAGCACGAGGGACAGTTTTAACTATGGCTACACCTTC
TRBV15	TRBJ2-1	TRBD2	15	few	CATSRDGTSVGEQFF	TGTGCCACCAGCAGAGATGGGACTAGCGTTGGTGAGCAGTTCTTC